Each of the 30 T cell receptor beta chains below was sequenced from the same sample in a study of shared clonotypes between healthy human individuals. The protocol was immunoSEQ multiplex PCR, while the TCRdb copy is restricted to in-frame clones and leaves out a portion. The table includes over 2 million clones, just under 95% detected once. Naivety among CD8 cells was defined by CD45RO negativity and positive CCR7 selection, thereby excluding terminally differentiated effector memory CD45RA+ cells. The sequencing sample was made of naive CD8+ T cells sorted from blood. Every receptor here comes from a man younger than 35 in good health.

The gene calls are TRBV2 and TRBJ1-1; 8 bases line up with TRBD1. The trim removed 4 bases at V and 4 bases at J, leaving 11 bases unmatched. CDR1 and CDR2 (germline): SNHLY, FYNNEI. This CDR3 region has 16 residues. CDR3 DNA sequence: TGTGCCAGCAGTGGTGCGTGGGCAGGGGGCCCCACTGAAGCTTTCTTT. Translated, it gives CASSGAWAGGPTEAFF.

This sequence joins TRBV5-4 and TRBJ1-6; D is ambiguous. The CDR3 contains 12 residues. Between the trimmed V and J ends, which lost 4 bases and 13 bases, there was a span of 12 bases. The germline V gene encodes CDR1 SGHNT and CDR2 YYREEE (reference sequence). CDR3: CASSTQRSPLHF. In nucleotides, the CDR3 is TGTGCCAGCAGCACGCAAAGAAGCCCCCTCCACTTT. The full variable domain, in which reference TRBV5-4 and TRBJ1-6 provide the parts outside the CDR3, is ETGVTQSPTHLIKTRGQQVTLRCSSQSGHNTVSWYQQALGQGPQFIFQYYREEENGRGNFPPRFSGLQFPNYSSELNVNALELDDSALYLCASSTQRSPLHFGNGTRLTVT.

A word on this clone: Other DNA sequences of this sample code for an identical CDR3. The chain uses TRBV30 and TRBJ2-5; perhaps TRBD1 as D (5 bases). Per the germline V gene, CDR1 is GTSNPN and CDR2 is SVGIG (reference sequence). This CDR3 is built from 14 residues. V was shortened by 0 bases and J by 5 bases, with 13 bases between the two germline ends. The CDR3 DNA sequence: TGTGCCTGGAGTGTAGGGGTCTCCGGGGAGACCCAGTACTTC. Protein: CAWSVGVSGETQYF.

The V gene is TRBV4-1, the J gene TRBJ2-5; 7 bases align to TRBD1. Looked up from germline, CDR1 is MGHRA and CDR2 is YSYEKL. The CDR3 contains 14 residues. J gave up 2 bases and V 4 bases, and 4 bases lay outside the gene matches. The chain's CDR3 is CASSRRQGQETQYF. The DNA of the CDR3 is TGCGCCAGCAGCCGTCGACAGGGTCAAGAGACCCAGTACTTC.

The CDR3 sequence: CASSYSVGEYNEQFF. The CDR3 nucleotides are TGTGCCAGCAGCTACTCGGTTGGGGAGTACAATGAGCAGTTCTTC. The chain employs TRBV7-9 and TRBJ2-1; possible D gene TRBD2, 5 bases. CDR3 length equals 15 residues. Germline loops: CDR1 SEHNR, CDR2 FQNEAQ (reference sequence). Between the trimmed V and J ends, which lost 4 bases and 4 bases, there was a span of 14 bases.

The V call is TRBV2, the J call TRBJ1-4; perhaps TRBD1 as D (5 bases). The CDR3 spans 15 residues. Germline V gene sequence: CDR1 SNHLY, CDR2 FYNNEI. The V gene lost 4 bases and the J gene lost 1 base, with 10 bases spanning the gap. This chain's CDR3 is CASSGVTVTNEKLFF. CDR3 in DNA: TGTGCCAGCAGTGGGGTGACAGTAACTAATGAAAAACTGTTTTTT.

The chain recombines TRBV11-3 with TRBJ2-2, with D unresolved. There are 15 residues in the CDR3. Looked up from germline, CDR1 is SGHNT and CDR2 is YENEEA. V was trimmed by 1 base and J by 6 bases, leaving 12 bases between them. Here the CDR3 DNA reads TGTGCCAGCAGCTTAGTTACAGACCTGTCCGGGGAGCTGTTTTTT. Its protein is CASSLVTDLSGELFF.

The gene calls are TRBV28 and TRBJ2-7, with 10 bases that match TRBD2. After removal of 3 bases from V and 3 bases from J, the junction contained 5 bases not matched to a gene. Germline CDR1 MDHEN, CDR2 SYDVKM. The CDR3 totals 15 residues. CDR3: CASSLRLAGVYEQYF. CDR3 coding DNA: TGTGCCAGCAGTTTGAGGCTAGCGGGGGTCTACGAGCAGTACTTC.

This sequence joins TRBV4-3 and TRBJ1-4; 7 bases line up with TRBD1. The germline V gene encodes CDR1 LGHNA and CDR2 YSLEER. The CDR3 runs to 15 residues. Trimming cost V 3 bases and J 3 bases; bases outside gene matches: 4. DNA for the CDR3: TGCGCCAGCAGCCAGGAGACAGGGTCTAATGAAAAACTGTTTTTT. Its protein is CASSQETGSNEKLFF.

This clone was counted once. The chain uses TRBV4-3 and TRBJ1-1; D possibly corresponds to TRBD1 (5 bases). V lost 4 bases and J 10 bases, leaving 22 bases between the germline ends. The V gene's germline CDR1 is LGHNA and CDR2 YSLEER. The CDR3 sequence is 15 residues long. The CDR3 reads CASSPLEGTPDGAFF. In DNA, the CDR3 is TGCGCCAGCAGCCCACTGGAGGGGACTCCAGACGGAGCTTTCTTT.

The chain uses TRBV10-2 and TRBJ1-1; tentatively, D is TRBD1 (5 bases). The CDR3 totals 16 residues. The germline gives CDR1 WSHSY, CDR2 SAAADI. V lost 6 bases to trimming and J lost 0 bases, with 17 bases between them. The CDR3 sequence is CASRGDGESMNTEAFF. The CDR3 coding sequence is TGCGCCAGCAGGGGGGACGGAGAGAGTATGAACACTGAAGCTTTCTTT.

The J gene is TRBJ2-3, the V gene TRBV7-9, with D hard to call. V lost 5 bases to trimming and J lost 2 bases, with 11 bases between them. Germline V gives CDR1 SEHNR, CDR2 FQNEAQ (reference sequence). The CDR3 loop spans 14 amino acids. CDR3 in DNA: TGTGCCAGCAGCCCTACATCTTTCACAGATACGCAGTATTTT. Protein product: CASSPTSFTDTQYF.

This chain joins TRBV6-5 and TRBJ2-7; TRBD2 might be the D (6 bases). The CDR3 runs to 12 residues. The germline V and J ends were trimmed by 9 bases and 5 bases, with 14 bases remaining between them. CDR1 and CDR2 from the germline V gene are MNHEY and SVGAGI. DNA of the CDR3: TGTGCCAGTTATTCGGGGGTCCACGAGCAGTACTTC. This gives the protein CASYSGVHEQYF.

The chain has TRBV2 and TRBJ2-5; possibly TRBD2 for D (7 bases). V was pared by 6 bases and J by 3 bases, with 11 bases between. CDR3 length: 13 amino acids. The germline gives CDR1 SNHLY, CDR2 FYNNEI. The CDR3 region is CASRGGGEETQYF. The CDR3 DNA follows: TGTGCCAGCAGAGGGGGAGGGGAAGAGACCCAGTACTTC.

This chain connects TRBV7-9 to TRBJ1-5; D is unresolved. Germline assignment: CDR1 SEHNR and CDR2 FQNEAQ (reference sequence). The CDR3 runs to 12 residues. V was trimmed by 11 bases and J by 0 bases, leaving 8 bases between them. Written as DNA, the CDR3 is TGTGCCGTAAGCTATAGCAATCAGCCCCAGCATTTT. This gives the protein CAVSYSNQPQHF.

This clone appeared a few times. The chain combines TRBV7-9 with TRBJ1-6, with D tentatively TRBD1 (6 bases). The V gene lost 7 bases and the J gene lost 8 bases, with 15 bases spanning the gap. CDR3 length: 14 residues. Germline CDR1 SEHNR, CDR2 FQNEAQ (reference sequence). DNA of the CDR3: TGTGCCAGCACCGTCACAGGGCGTGATTCACCCCTCCACTTT. Protein: CASTVTGRDSPLHF.

The chain joins TRBV9 to TRBJ2-1; unclear D gene. Germline V gene sequence: CDR1 SGDLS, CDR2 YYNGEE. The CDR3 runs 13 residues. V was shortened by 0 bases and J by 8 bases, with 9 bases between the two germline ends. DNA for the CDR3: TGTGCCAGCAGCGTAGCCCGAGTAGATGAGCAGTTCTTC. Its translation: CASSVARVDEQFF.

This clone came up once. V and J are TRBV7-8 and TRBJ2-1; no definite D call. The V and J ends lost 3 bases and 0 bases respectively, with 9 bases between them. CDR1 and CDR2 (germline): SGHVS, FQNEAQ. The CDR3 is made up of 15 amino acids. CDR3: CASSFGVLSYNEQFF. CDR3 sequence (DNA): TGTGCCAGCAGCTTTGGGGTGCTCTCCTACAATGAGCAGTTCTTC.

The chain is built from TRBV6-6 and TRBJ2-1; D is uncertain. In germline, CDR1 is MNHNY, CDR2 SVGAGI (reference sequence). V was clipped by 0 bases and J by 7 bases, with 7 bases between them. This CDR3 comprises 13 residues. The CDR3 coding sequence is TGTGCCAGCAGTTACTCGGCCGGAAATGAGCAGTTCTTC. It is translated as CASSYSAGNEQFF.

The chain recombines TRBV30 with TRBJ1-4; no firm D call. CDR3 size: 15 residues. V gave up 0 bases and J gave up 3 bases, with 11 bases separating them. In germline, CDR1 is GTSNPN, CDR2 SVGIG (reference sequence). The chain's CDR3 is CAWSVPDLANEKLFF. CDR3 coding DNA: TGTGCCTGGAGTGTCCCGGACCTGGCTAATGAAAAACTGTTTTTT.

The rearrangement uses TRBV30 and TRBJ1-4; no clear D gene. Trimming left V 7 bases short and J 0 bases short, with 15 bases between. This CDR3 is 15 amino acids long. The germline gives CDR1 GTSNPN, CDR2 SVGIG (reference sequence). CDR3 bases: TGTGCCTCCGAGCGGGTAGGGACAACTAATGAAAAACTGTTTTTT. Protein: CASERVGTTNEKLFF.

The chain carries TRBV30 and TRBJ1-1; D remains unclear. CDR1 and CDR2 from the germline V gene are GTSNPN and SVGIG (reference sequence). V shed 0 bases and J shed 3 bases, with 8 bases lying between them. This CDR3 has 13 residues. CDR3 sequence: CAWSVGYDTEAFF. Here the CDR3 DNA reads TGTGCCTGGAGTGTGGGATACGACACTGAAGCTTTCTTT. Filled out from reference TRBV30 and TRBJ1-1, the complete variable domain reads SQTIHQWPATLVQPVGSPLSLECTVEGTSNPNLYWYRQAAGRGLQLLFYSVGIGQISSEVPQNLSASRPQDRQFILSSKKLLLSDSGFYLCAWSVGYDTEAFFGQGTRLTVV.

The chain uses TRBV27 and TRBJ2-1; TRBD2 agrees at 10 bases. Germline V gene sequence: CDR1 MNHEY, CDR2 SMNVEV (reference sequence). Unmatched junction bases numbered 8, after V lost 0 bases and J lost 0 bases. The CDR3 is made up of 19 amino acids. CDR3 in DNA: TGTGCCAGCAGTTTATCTTCACTAGCGGGGATGAGCTCCTACAATGAGCAGTTCTTC. Amino acid sequence: CASSLSSLAGMSSYNEQFF.

V gene TRBV4-3 combines with J gene TRBJ2-1; 7 bases line up with TRBD2. Germline CDR1 is LGHNA and CDR2 is YSLEER. This CDR3 has 17 residues. Losses at the gene ends were 3 bases for V and 4 bases for J; bases not matched to a gene: 12. CDR3 nucleotide sequence: TGCGCCAGCAGCCAGGGGATAGCGGGCGCGACTTACAATGAGCAGTTCTTC. It yields the protein CASSQGIAGATYNEQFF.

The CDR3 protein is CASSLGGADVLTF. The CDR3 nucleotides read TGTGCCAGCAGCTTGGGGGGAGCCGACGTCCTGACTTTC. The chain employs TRBV5-8 and TRBJ2-6, with a tentative D call TRBD2 (5 bases). Trimming removed 0 bases from V and 11 bases from J, with 9 bases in between. The CDR3 length is 13 residues. Germline V gene sequence: CDR1 SGHTS, CDR2 YDEGEE.

V and J are TRBV15 and TRBJ1-3, with D possibly TRBD1 on 5 matching bases. Looked up from germline, CDR1 is LNHNV and CDR2 is YYDKDF (reference sequence). Trimming left V 11 bases short and J 0 bases short, with 11 bases between. CDR3 size: 13 residues. The CDR3 sequence: CAAGGHSGNTIYF. The CDR3 DNA sequence: TGTGCCGCCGGTGGACACTCTGGAAACACCATATATTTT.

The chain employs TRBV21-1 and TRBJ1-5; TRBD1, the table's D call, lacks a check against the DNA. TRBV21-1 is a pseudogene locus. The CDR3 contains 15 residues. CDR3 protein: CASQEGASSNQPQHF. For the CDR3, the DNA is TGTGCCAGTCAGGAGGGGGCGTCAAGCAATCAGCCCCAGCATTTT.

The chain couples TRBV25-1 to TRBJ2-1; perhaps TRBD2 as D (5 bases). V lost 0 bases, J lost 3 bases, and 18 bases lay in between. Germline V lookup: CDR1 MGHDK, CDR2 SYGVNS. CDR3 length equals 18 residues. As DNA, the CDR3 is TGTGCCAGCAGTGAATACCCGGGGTCGGCGCGGTTCTACAATGAGCAGTTCTTC. Amino acid sequence: CASSEYPGSARFYNEQFF.

This chain uses TRBV28 with TRBJ1-5, with D uncertain. V was cut by 3 bases and J by 7 bases, with 16 bases left in between. Germline CDR1 and CDR2: MDHEN and SYDVKM. CDR3 length: 15 residues. The CDR3 DNA follows: TGTGCCAGCAGTTTGGTACCCACCTCAAGACAGCCCCAGCATTTT. Its translation: CASSLVPTSRQPQHF.

In DNA, the CDR3 is TGTGCCAGCAGTGAGGGAGGGGGCCCTGGAAACACCATATATTTT. This sequence encodes CASSEGGGPGNTIYF. This sequence joins TRBV2 and TRBJ1-3; 7 bases align to TRBD1. V lost 3 bases to trimming and J lost 2 bases; unmatched junction nucleotides: 4. The CDR3 length is 15 residues. Looked up from germline, CDR1 is SNHLY and CDR2 is FYNNEI.